Following are 23 T cell receptor beta chains from one sample sequenced in a study of shared clonotypes between healthy human individuals. Sequencing used immunoSEQ multiplex PCR; TCRdb keeps in-frame clones, though not all of them. The sample lists some 2 million clones, 90% to 95% seen once, with 0.13% in the top ten. Sequencing was performed on naive CD4+ T cells sorted from blood. Subset described: CD45RA+ positively selected. The receptor set was obtained from a man between 18 and 35 years old in good health.

The chain carries TRBV27 and TRBJ2-1; 11 positions agree with TRBD1. The CDR3 extends over 14 amino acids. Germline lookup yields CDR1 MNHEY and CDR2 SMNVEV (reference sequence). With V trimmed by 7 bases and J by 9 bases, 8 bases remained unmatched. The DNA of the CDR3 is TGTGCCAGCACCCGGACAGGGGGCAGCGTTGAGCAGTTCTTC. As protein: CASTRTGGSVEQFF.

Regarding this clone: The same CDR3 also results from other DNA sequences found in this sample. The V and J genes are TRBV4-1 and TRBJ1-5; D is ambiguous. The CDR3 extends over 14 amino acids. With 1 base removed from V and 0 bases from J, the gap between germline ends came to 4 bases. From germline, CDR1 is MGHRA and CDR2 YSYEKL. CDR3 sequence reads: CASSQGHSNQPQHF. In DNA form, the CDR3 reads TGCGCCAGCAGCCAAGGGCATAGCAATCAGCCCCAGCATTTT.

This clone was recorded once. V gene TRBV5-1 combines with J gene TRBJ1-2; D unclear. The CDR3 covers 13 residues. V lost 0 bases to trimming and J lost 2 bases, with 5 bases between them. The germline gives CDR1 SGHRS, CDR2 YFSETQ. The CDR3 bases are TGCGCCAGCAGCTTGGAACGGAACTATGGCTACACCTTC. This encodes CASSLERNYGYTF.

The genes are TRBV19 and TRBJ2-4; TRBD1 agrees at 7 bases. From germline, CDR1 is LNHDA and CDR2 SQIVND (reference sequence). J lost 0 bases, V lost 7 bases, and 6 bases had no gene match. This CDR3 comprises 15 residues. The CDR3 bases are TGTGCCAGTAAGGGGACAGATATAGCCAAAAACATTCAGTACTTC. This encodes CASKGTDIAKNIQYF.

The sample holds one count of this clone. CDR3 loop: CASSVQGSQTDTQYF. The DNA of the CDR3 is TGTGCCAGCAGTGTTCAGGGAAGTCAGACAGATACGCAGTATTTT. V and J are TRBV6-4 and TRBJ2-3; D may be TRBD1 (5 bases). The germline V gene encodes CDR1 MRHNA and CDR2 SNTAGT. The CDR3 is 15 amino acids. V was cut by 4 bases and J by 3 bases, with 14 bases left in between.

This clone was detected once. The chain carries TRBV18 and TRBJ2-4; D is perhaps TRBD1 (6 bases). V dropped 3 bases and J dropped 0 bases, with 12 bases sitting between them. The CDR3 consists of 16 residues. CDR1 KGHSH and CDR2 LQKENI come from the germline V gene. CDR3 residues: CASSPRGSLAKNIQYF. As DNA, the CDR3 is TGTGCCAGCTCACCCAGGGGCTCCTTAGCCAAAAACATTCAGTACTTC.

The count of this clone is one. The rearrangement joins TRBV9 to TRBJ2-1; 8 bases agree with TRBD2. J was trimmed by 9 bases and V by 0 bases; bases with no gene match: 11. This CDR3 has 16 amino acids. Germline assignment: CDR1 SGDLS and CDR2 YYNGEE. CDR3 sequence (DNA): TGTGCCAGCAGCGTAGGCTTAGCGGGACTCGGGACTGAGCAGTTCTTC. Translated, it gives CASSVGLAGLGTEQFF.

The rearrangement joins TRBV4-1 to TRBJ2-1, with TRBD1 as a possible D gene (6 bases). V was cut by 0 bases and J by 5 bases, with 11 bases left in between. This CDR3 is built from 15 residues. Per germline, CDR1 MGHRA and CDR2 YSYEKL. This CDR3 reads CASSQEQGPHNEQFF. CDR3 DNA sequence: TGCGCCAGCAGCCAAGAACAGGGACCCCACAATGAGCAGTTCTTC.

The V gene is TRBV6-1, the J gene TRBJ1-2; 8 bases map to TRBD1. Germline values: CDR1 MNHNS, CDR2 SASEGT. With 4 bases clipped from V and 7 bases from J, the junction kept 17 bases outside the gene matches. There are 17 residues in the CDR3. The CDR3 DNA reads TGTGCCAGCAGTGCGGGACAGGCAATTATAGTTCGGGGTGGCTACACCTTC. Protein product: CASSAGQAIIVRGGYTF.

The chain is built from TRBV10-3 and TRBJ2-7, with D unresolved. The CDR3 length is 13 residues. Per the germline V gene, CDR1 is ENHRY and CDR2 is SYGVKD. Trimming stripped 2 bases from V and 6 bases from J, with 11 bases between. This CDR3 is CAISERSQGEQYF. As DNA, the CDR3 is TGTGCCATCAGTGAGAGGTCCCAAGGCGAGCAGTACTTC.

The genes are TRBV9 and TRBJ2-5; TRBD1 aligns across 9 bases. CDR1 and CDR2 from the germline V gene are SGDLS and YYNGEE. The J segment lost 4 bases and the V segment lost 4 bases, leaving 5 bases of the junction unmatched. The CDR3 is 14 amino acids. The CDR3 nucleotides are TGTGCCAGCAGCAGGATGACAGGGGGAGAGACCCAGTACTTC. This gives the protein CASSRMTGGETQYF.

The V gene is TRBV5-1, the J gene TRBJ2-7; either TRBD1 or TRBD2 may supply D (5 bases each). The germline gives CDR1 SGHRS, CDR2 YFSETQ. The CDR3 is 14 residues long. Trimming took 4 bases from V and 6 from J, leaving 17 bases between them. Here the CDR3 DNA reads TGCGCCAGCAGCCGGGTTCCGGGGCCCGGCGAGCAGTACTTC. Amino acids: CASSRVPGPGEQYF.

About this clone: Other DNA sequences of this sample code for an identical CDR3. The V and J genes are TRBV18 and TRBJ2-7, with D possibly matching TRBD1 (6 bases). Trimming removed 6 bases at V and 3 bases at J, with 15 bases between. The CDR3 covers 14 residues. Germline V CDR1 and CDR2: KGHSH, LQKENI. The CDR3 sequence: CASSPGSGDYEQYF. CDR3 sequence (DNA): TGTGCCAGCTCCCCAGGTTCAGGGGACTACGAGCAGTACTTC.

V and J are TRBV6-5 and TRBJ1-1, with 7 bases that match TRBD1. The CDR3 runs 14 residues. CDR1 and CDR2 from the germline V gene are MNHEY and SVGAGI. The J segment lost 1 base and the V segment lost 6 bases, leaving 5 bases of the junction unmatched. The CDR3 region has the DNA TGTGCCAGCAGGAGGACAGGACCGAACACTGAAGCTTTCTTT. Translating it yields CASRRTGPNTEAFF.

CDR3 sequence reads: CASSLNRGRAKNIQYF. In DNA form, the CDR3 reads TGTGCCAGCAGCTTGAACAGGGGCAGGGCCAAAAACATTCAGTACTTC. The chain uses TRBV5-4 and TRBJ2-4; TRBD1 aligns across 7 bases. Per the germline V gene, CDR1 is SGHNT and CDR2 is YYREEE (reference sequence). The CDR3 length is 16 residues. With 1 base clipped from V and 1 base from J, the junction kept 5 bases outside the gene matches. Full variable domain (outside the CDR3, taken from reference TRBV5-4 and TRBJ2-4): ETGVTQSPTHLIKTRGQQVTLRCSSQSGHNTVSWYQQALGQGPQFIFQYYREEENGRGNFPPRFSGLQFPNYSSELNVNALELDDSALYLCASSLNRGRAKNIQYFGAGTRLSVL.

The gene calls are TRBV7-9 and TRBJ2-5, with D maybe TRBD1 (5 bases). The ends were cut back, 1 base at V and 2 bases at J, with 8 bases in the middle. The CDR3 is 14 amino acids. Germline CDR1 is SEHNR and CDR2 is FQNEAQ (reference sequence). The CDR3 coding sequence is TGTGCCAGCAGCTTAGGGACACAGCAAGAGACCCAGTACTTC. It translates to CASSLGTQQETQYF. Based on the CDR3 plus reference TRBV7-9 and TRBJ2-5, the full variable domain is DTGVSQNPRHKITKRGQNVTFRCDPISEHNRLYWYRQTLGQGPEFLTYFQNEAQLEKSRLLSDRFSAERPKGSFSTLEIQRTEQGDSAMYLCASSLGTQQETQYFGPGTRLLVL.

The V gene is TRBV5-6, the J gene TRBJ1-1, with 10 positions matching TRBD1. Unmatched junction bases numbered 6, after V lost 4 bases and J lost 0 bases. The germline CDR1 and CDR2 sequences are SGHDT and YYEEEE. The CDR3 contains 16 residues. For the CDR3, the DNA is TGTGCCAGCAGCCAAGACAGGGGGCACATGAACACTGAAGCTTTCTTT. It codes for CASSQDRGHMNTEAFF.

With respect to this clone: The sample holds other DNA sequences that translate to the same CDR3. This chain uses TRBV5-4 with TRBJ1-1; D is perhaps TRBD1 (5 bases). CDR1 SGHNT and CDR2 YYREEE come from the germline V gene (reference sequence). This CDR3 contains 14 residues. V was trimmed by 0 bases and J by 0 bases, leaving 6 bases between them. Here the CDR3 reads CASSLEGLNTEAFF. The CDR3 DNA follows: TGTGCCAGCAGCTTGGAGGGGCTGAACACTGAAGCTTTCTTT. Drawing the rest from reference TRBV5-4 and TRBJ1-1, the complete variable domain is ETGVTQSPTHLIKTRGQQVTLRCSSQSGHNTVSWYQQALGQGPQFIFQYYREEENGRGNFPPRFSGLQFPNYSSELNVNALELDDSALYLCASSLEGLNTEAFFGQGTRLTVV.

The chain carries TRBV10-2 and TRBJ2-2; D ambiguous. Between the trimmed V and J ends, which lost 6 bases and 4 bases, there was a span of 9 bases. CDR1 is WSHSY, CDR2 SAAADI, per germline. This CDR3 region has 13 residues. The CDR3 DNA reads as TGCGCCAGCAGGACGGGCGTCACCGGGGAGCTGTTTTTT. Translation: CASRTGVTGELFF.

In its sample, this clone was seen once. This chain links TRBV4-1 with TRBJ1-2, with 11 bases lining up with TRBD1. The CDR3 loop spans 15 amino acids. CDR1 is MGHRA and CDR2 is YSYEKL in the germline V gene. J gave up 8 bases and V 1 base, and 6 bases lay outside the gene matches. Here the CDR3 reads CASSQGGQGARGYTF. CDR3 in DNA: TGCGCCAGCAGCCAAGGTGGACAGGGGGCCAGAGGCTACACCTTC.

This rearrangement joins TRBV19 to TRBJ2-7; 7 positions agree with TRBD2. CDR1 and CDR2 (germline): LNHDA, SQIVND (reference sequence). CDR3 size: 17 residues. With V trimmed by 5 bases and J by 6 bases, 19 bases remained unmatched. The CDR3 DNA reads TGTGCCAGTAGTCCCCTACCAGGCGCGGGAGAGGGATTCGAGCAGTACTTC. Its protein product is CASSPLPGAGEGFEQYF.

With regard to this clone: This sample also contains other DNA sequences that code for the same CDR3. This chain links TRBV5-1 with TRBJ1-2; D is possibly TRBD1 (5 bases). Trimming left V 4 bases short and J 3 bases short, with 7 bases between. The CDR3 totals 12 residues. Looked up from germline, CDR1 is SGHRS and CDR2 is YFSETQ. CDR3: CASSRGDYGYTF. The CDR3 region has the DNA TGCGCCAGCAGCCGAGGGGACTATGGCTACACCTTC.

The chain has TRBV4-1 and TRBJ1-1, with 8 bases lining up with TRBD1. Per the germline V gene, CDR1 is MGHRA and CDR2 is YSYEKL. J lost 10 bases, V lost 4 bases, and 11 bases had no gene match. The CDR3 is 14 amino acids. CDR3 DNA sequence: TGCGCCAGCAGCCTAGATGCAGGGGGCGGGGGAGCTTTCTTT. Amino acid sequence: CASSLDAGGGGAFF.